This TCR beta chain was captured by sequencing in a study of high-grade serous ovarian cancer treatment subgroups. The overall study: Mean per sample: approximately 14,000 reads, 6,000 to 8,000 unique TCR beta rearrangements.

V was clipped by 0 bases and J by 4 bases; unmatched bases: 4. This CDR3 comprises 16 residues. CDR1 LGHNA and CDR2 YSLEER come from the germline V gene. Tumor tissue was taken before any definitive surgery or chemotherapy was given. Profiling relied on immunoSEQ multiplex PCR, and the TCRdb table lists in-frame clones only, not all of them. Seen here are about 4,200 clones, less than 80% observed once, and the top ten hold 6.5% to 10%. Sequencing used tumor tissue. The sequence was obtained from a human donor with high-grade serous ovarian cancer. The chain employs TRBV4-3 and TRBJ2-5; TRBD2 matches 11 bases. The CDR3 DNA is TGCGCCAGCAGCCAAGATTTTAGCGGGGGGGTAGAGACCCAGTACTTC. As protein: CASSQDFSGGVETQYF.